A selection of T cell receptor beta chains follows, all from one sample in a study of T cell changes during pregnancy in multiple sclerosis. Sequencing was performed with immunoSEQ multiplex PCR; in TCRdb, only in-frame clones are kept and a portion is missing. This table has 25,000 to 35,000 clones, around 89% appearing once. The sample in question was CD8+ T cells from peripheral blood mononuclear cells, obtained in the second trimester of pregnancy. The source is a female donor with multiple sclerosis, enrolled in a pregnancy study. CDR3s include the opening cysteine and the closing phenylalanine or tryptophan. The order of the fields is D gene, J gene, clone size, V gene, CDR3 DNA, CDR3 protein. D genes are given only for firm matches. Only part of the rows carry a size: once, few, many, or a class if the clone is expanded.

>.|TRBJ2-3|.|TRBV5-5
TGTGCCAGCAGCTTGGAGGACACCAGGCAGTATTTT
CASSLEDTRQYF
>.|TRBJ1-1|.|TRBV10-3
TGTGCCATCAGTGAGTCGGGGAGATCCTTAGGAACTGAAGCTTTCTTT
CAISESGRSLGTEAFF
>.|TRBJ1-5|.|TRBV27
TGTGCCAGCAGTGCAGGAGGTGGCAATCAGCCCCAGCATTTT
CASSAGGGNQPQHF
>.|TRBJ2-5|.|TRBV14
TGTGCCAGCAGCCAAGATATGGAGACCCAGTACTTC
CASSQDMETQYF
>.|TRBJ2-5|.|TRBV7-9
TGTGCCAGCAGCTTTTATTCCCAAGAGACCCAGTACTTC
CASSFYSQETQYF
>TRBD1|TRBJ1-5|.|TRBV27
TGTGCCAGCAGGACAGGGGGCTCCAATCAGCCCCAGCATTTT
CASRTGGSNQPQHF
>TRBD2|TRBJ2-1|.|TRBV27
TGTGCCAGCAGTGTTGCGGGGGAGGAGTACAATGAGCAGTTCTTC
CASSVAGEEYNEQFF
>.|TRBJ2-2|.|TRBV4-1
TGCGCCAGCAGCCAAGCCCCCACTGGGGAGCTGTTTTTT
CASSQAPTGELFF
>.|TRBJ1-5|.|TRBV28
TGTGCCAGCAGTCTGGACAGAAGCAATCAGCCCCAGCATTTT
CASSLDRSNQPQHF
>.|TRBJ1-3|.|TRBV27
TGTGCCAGCAGTTATACTGGCTCTGGAAACACCATATATTTT
CASSYTGSGNTIYF
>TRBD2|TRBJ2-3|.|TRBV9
TGTGCCAGCAACATCGGGGGGGGCAGCACAGATACGCAGTATTTT
CASNIGGGSTDTQYF
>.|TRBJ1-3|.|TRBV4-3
TGCGCCAGCAGCCAACAGATAACCAGGGAAGCCGGTCACACCATATATTTT
CASSQQITREAGHTIYF
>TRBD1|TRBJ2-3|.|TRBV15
TGTGCCACCAGCAGATCCAGGACAGGGGGCGCGTATTCAGATACGCAGTATTTT
CATSRSRTGGAYSDTQYF
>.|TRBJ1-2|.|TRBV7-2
TGTGCCAGCACCGAAGCCCCATGGCAGGGCGGCTACACCTTC
CASTEAPWQGGYTF
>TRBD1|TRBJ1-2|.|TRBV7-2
TGTGCCAGCAGCTCGGACAGGGGGCTAAGCTATGGCTACACCTTC
CASSSDRGLSYGYTF
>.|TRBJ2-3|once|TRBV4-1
TGCGCCAGCAGCCAAGGACTAGTCGGGACAGATACGCAGTATTTT
CASSQGLVGTDTQYF
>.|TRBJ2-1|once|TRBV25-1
TGTGCCAGCAGCGGTCACCATGAGCAGTTCTTC
CASSGHHEQFF
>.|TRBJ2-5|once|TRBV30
TGTGCCTGGATGGGCAGGGAAAAGACCCAGTACTTC
CAWMGREKTQYF
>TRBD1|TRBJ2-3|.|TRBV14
TGTGCCAGCAGCCCATTCTGGACAGGGGGCACAGATACGCAGTATTTT
CASSPFWTGGTDTQYF
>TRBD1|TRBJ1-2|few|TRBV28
TGTGCCAGCAGTTTGCGTGGACAGGGGGAAGGCTACACCTTC
CASSLRGQGEGYTF
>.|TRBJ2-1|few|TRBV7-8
TGTGCCAGCAGCCCGGCAAGAGGGCCCAATGAGCAGTTCTTC
CASSPARGPNEQFF
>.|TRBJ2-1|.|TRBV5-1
TGCGCCAGCAGCCGATCGACAGGTACCTACAATGAGCAGTTCTTC
CASSRSTGTYNEQFF
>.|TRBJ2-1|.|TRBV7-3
TGTGCCAGCAGCTTATTTGCGGGAACTAACAATGAGCAGTTCTTC
CASSLFAGTNNEQFF
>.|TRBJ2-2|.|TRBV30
TGTGCCTGGAACGCGGTCTCGGGCACCGGGGAGCTGTTTTTT
CAWNAVSGTGELFF
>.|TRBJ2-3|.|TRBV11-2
TGTGCCAGCAGCTTAGCAGGGGAACAGGATACGCAGTATTTT
CASSLAGEQDTQYF
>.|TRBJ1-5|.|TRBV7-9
TGTGCCAGCAGCGAACTACAGGGCGTTCAGCCCCAGCATTTT
CASSELQGVQPQHF
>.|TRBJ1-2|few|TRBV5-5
TGTGCCAGCAGTATCGGAGTAGTCTATGGCTACACCTTC
CASSIGVVYGYTF
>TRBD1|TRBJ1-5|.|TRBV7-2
TGTGCCAGCAGCCTAACCGGGACAGGGGGCCGGCAGCCCCAGCATTTT
CASSLTGTGGRQPQHF
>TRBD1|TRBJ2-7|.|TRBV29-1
TGCAGCGTTGGTGGGGACGGGACAGGGACGCAGTACTACGAGCAGTACTTC
CSVGGDGTGTQYYEQYF
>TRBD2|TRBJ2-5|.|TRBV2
TGTGCCAGCAGTCGAGGGGCGGGGGTAGAGACCCAGTACTTC
CASSRGAGVETQYF
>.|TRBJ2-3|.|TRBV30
TGTGCCTGGAGCGGGTGGCTGGGAGCAGATGCGCAGTATTTT
CAWSGWLGADAQYF
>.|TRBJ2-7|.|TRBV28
TGTGCCAGCAGTCCAGGACTCTCCTACGAGCAGTACTTC
CASSPGLSYEQYF
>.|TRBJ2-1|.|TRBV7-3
TGTGCCAGCAGCTTAGCTTTCAGCTCCTACAATGAGCAGTTCTTC
CASSLAFSSYNEQFF
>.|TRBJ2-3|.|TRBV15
TGTGCCACCAGCAGACCTACTGACACAGATACGCAGTATTTT
CATSRPTDTDTQYF
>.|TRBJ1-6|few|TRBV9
TGTGCCAGCAGCGTAGAACAGGGAGCTTCACCCCTCCACTTT
CASSVEQGASPLHF
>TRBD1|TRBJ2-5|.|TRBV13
TGTGCCAGCAGCTTAGGGGACAGGGGGGAGACCCAGTACTTC
CASSLGDRGETQYF
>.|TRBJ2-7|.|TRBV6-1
TGTGCCAGCAGAGCCCCTCGGGGATCATTTTACGAGCAGTACTTC
CASRAPRGSFYEQYF
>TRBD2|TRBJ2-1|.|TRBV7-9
TGTGCCAGCAGCTTGGGACTAGCGGGAGTGAACAATGAGCAGTTCTTC
CASSLGLAGVNNEQFF
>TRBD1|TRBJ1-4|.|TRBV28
TGTGCCAGCAGTACGTGGACAGGGGGCGGAATGTGGAAACTGTTTTTT
CASSTWTGGGMWKLFF
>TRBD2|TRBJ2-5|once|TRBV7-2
TGTGCCAGCAGCCCAGCGGGGGGGCCTCTATACCAAGAGACCCAGTACTTC
CASSPAGGPLYQETQYF
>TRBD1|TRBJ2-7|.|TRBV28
TGTGCCAGCAGCTCAATCAACAGGGGCTTAATCGACGAGCAGTACTTC
CASSSINRGLIDEQYF
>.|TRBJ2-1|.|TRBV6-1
TGTGCCAGCGGGAGGAATGAGCAGTTCTTC
CASGRNEQFF
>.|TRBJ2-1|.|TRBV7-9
TGTGCCAGCAGCAAAACAAAGGCAGGGTTATACAATGAGCAGTTCTTC
CASSKTKAGLYNEQFF
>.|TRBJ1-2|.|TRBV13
TGTGCCAGCAGCTCCCAGGCAAACTATGGCTACACCTTC
CASSSQANYGYTF